The 13 T cell receptor beta chains below all came from one sample that was sequenced in a study of T cells in Graves' hyperthyroidism and ophthalmopathy. Researchers amplified the TCR beta CDR3 regions from RNA transcripts. HTBI primers drove first-round RT-PCR of the TCR CDR3. TCRdb re-analysed the multiplex PCR reads in MiXCR, keeping a single row per CDR3 protein. Here the sample spans 450,000 to 650,000 distinct CDR3 sequences, 11% to 15% being singletons. Sequenced material: blood. The receptors derive from a woman between 18 and 30 years old with Graves' ophthalmopathy.

The table lists this clonotype with a count of one. The rearrangement links TRBV28 to TRBJ2-6; 7 bases agree with TRBD2. With 10 bases clipped from V and 0 bases from J, the junction kept 6 bases outside the gene matches. CDR1 and CDR2 from the germline V gene are MDHEN and SYDVKM. There are 15 residues in the CDR3. The CDR3 protein is CATTGGTSGANVLTF. CDR3 in DNA: TGTGCCACAACGGGGGGAACCTCTGGGGCCAACGTCCTGACTTTC.

On this clonotype: This may be a read error: a much more frequent sequence differs by one nucleotide. The chain is built from TRBV3-1 and TRBJ1-1; D is undetermined. CDR3 size: 14 residues. The germline CDR1 and CDR2 sequences are LGHDT and YNNKEL (reference sequence). Deletions cut 3 bases from V and 2 bases from J, with 10 bases between. CDR3 DNA: TGTGCCAGCAGCCAGAACGCAGAAAACACTGAAGCTTTCTTT. Translation gives CASSQNAENTEAFF. Filled out from reference TRBV3-1 and TRBJ1-1, the complete variable domain reads DTAVSQTPKYLVTQMGNDKSIKCEQNLGHDTMYWYKQDSKKFLKIMFSYNNKELIINETVPNRFSPKSPDKAHLNLHINSLELGDSAVYFCASSQNAENTEAFFGQGTRLTVV.

This clonotype was detected many times. The chain joins TRBV7-3 to TRBJ2-1; D may match TRBD1 or TRBD2 (5 bases each). V was pared by 4 bases and J by 8 bases, with 21 bases between. CDR1 SGHTA and CDR2 FQGTGA come from the germline V gene. CDR3 length equals 16 residues. The CDR3 sequence: CASSSPGTPEAYEQFF. CDR3 sequence (DNA): TGTGCCAGCAGCTCCCCCGGGACCCCCGAGGCCTATGAGCAGTTCTTC. The full variable domain, in which reference TRBV7-3 and TRBJ2-1 provide the parts outside the CDR3, is GAGVSQTPSNKVTEKGKYVELRCDPISGHTALYWYRQSLGQGPEFLIYFQGTGAADDSGLPNDRFFAVRPEGSVSTLKIQRTERGDSAVYLCASSSPGTPEAYEQFFGPGTRLTVL.

This clonotype was picked up many times. This rearrangement joins TRBV11-3 to TRBJ2-1, with D maybe TRBD2 (5 bases). Deletions cut 2 bases from V and 7 bases from J, with 12 bases between. Germline V CDR1 and CDR2: SGHNT, YENEEA. The CDR3 length is 14 residues. The CDR3 nucleotides read TGTGCCAGCAGCTTAACGCCTAGCTTAAATGAGCAGTTCTTC. Translating gives CASSLTPSLNEQFF.

In its sample, this clonotype was seen a few times. CDR3 DNA sequence: TGCAGTGTCTCCCTTGGCGGATTCAGCGAGCAGTACTTC. Its translation is CSVSLGGFSEQYF. The V call is TRBV20-1, the J call TRBJ2-7; the D is unclear. The CDR3 extends over 13 amino acids. Germline CDR1 reads DFQATT; CDR2 reads SNEGSKA (reference sequence). Trimming removed 7 bases at V and 6 bases at J, with 19 bases between.

The table lists this clonotype with many counts. The V gene is TRBV6-1, the J gene TRBJ1-5, with D possibly matching TRBD1 (5 bases). From germline, CDR1 is MNHNS and CDR2 SASEGT. CDR3 length equals 18 residues. V was shortened by 4 bases and J by 2 bases, with 21 bases between the two germline ends. Written as DNA, the CDR3 is TGTGCCAGCAGTGTTTCCCATGGGACCGGGGTAGGCAATCAGCCCCAGCATTTT. Amino acids: CASSVSHGTGVGNQPQHF.

This clonotype was seen only a few times. This chain joins TRBV6-1 and TRBJ1-2; 9 positions match TRBD1. Per germline, CDR1 MNHNS and CDR2 SASEGT. This CDR3 is built from 14 residues. V gave up 5 bases and J gave up 4 bases; unmatched junction bases: 5. CDR3 in amino acids: CASSYLDRGYGYTF. CDR3 nucleotide sequence: TGTGCCAGCAGTTATTTGGACAGGGGCTATGGCTACACCTTC.

The chain couples TRBV3-1 to TRBJ2-1; the D call may be TRBD1 or TRBD2 (5 bases each). V lost 3 bases, J lost 1 base, and 13 bases lay in between. The CDR3 totals 16 residues. Germline V lookup: CDR1 LGHDT, CDR2 YNNKEL (reference sequence). CDR3 sequence: CASSQRAGWSYNEQFF. The DNA for the CDR3 is TGTGCCAGCAGCCAGCGGGCAGGGTGGTCCTACAATGAGCAGTTCTTC.

Comments on this clonotype: A much larger clone differs from this one at a single base, so this may be a read error. The genes are TRBV7-3 and TRBJ2-7, with D hard to call. CDR3 length equals 12 residues. Germline lookup yields CDR1 SGHTA and CDR2 FQGTGA. CDR3 region: CASRCRPYGQYF. The CDR3 coding sequence is TGTGCCAGCCGGTGTCGACCCTACGGGCAGTACTTC.

This chain uses TRBV19 with TRBJ2-5; D possibly corresponds to TRBD2 (6 bases). Germline V gene sequence: CDR1 LNHDA, CDR2 SQIVND (reference sequence). V was shortened by 7 bases and J by 2 bases, with 14 bases between the two germline ends. The CDR3 runs to 14 residues. CDR3 DNA: TGTGCCAGTATGGAGGGTGGACATCAAGAGACCCAGTACTTC. It encodes CASMEGGHQETQYF. The full variable domain, rest sourced from reference TRBV19 and TRBJ2-5, is DGGITQSPKYLFRKEGQNVTLSCEQNLNHDAMYWYRQDPGQGLRLIYYSQIVNDFQKGDIAEGYSVSREKKESFPLTVTSAQKNPTAFYLCASMEGGHQETQYFGPGTRLLVL.

This clonotype has ten or more counts. V and J are TRBV24-1 and TRBJ2-1, with no clear D. The V gene's germline CDR1 is KGHDR and CDR2 SFDVKD. This CDR3 is built from 15 residues. V was pared by 3 bases and J by 7 bases, with 15 bases between. The CDR3 DNA is TGTGCCACCAGTGATCTCCTCTACAAAGGGAATGAGCAGTTCTTC. It encodes CATSDLLYKGNEQFF.

This clonotype was detected only a few times. V is TRBV6-2 or TRBV6-3 and J is TRBJ2-7; perhaps TRBD1 as D (6 bases). V was trimmed by 6 bases and J by 2 bases, leaving 14 bases between them. Germline assignment: CDR1 MNHEY and CDR2 SVGEGT. This CDR3 region has 14 residues. The chain's CDR3 is CASSLQGLAYEQYF. The CDR3 nucleotides are TGTGCCAGCAGCCTACAGGGATTAGCCTACGAGCAGTACTTC.

This chain uses TRBV4-2 with TRBJ1-3, with 10 bases aligning to TRBD1. CDR1 and CDR2 (germline): LGHNA, YNFKEQ. CDR3 length: 20 residues. With 0 bases clipped from V and 2 bases from J, the junction kept 13 bases outside the gene matches. CDR3 sequence (DNA): TGTGCCAGCAGCCAAGATTATTCTGTGGTTGGGACAGGGGCTGGAAACACCATATATTTT. As protein: CASSQDYSVVGTGAGNTIYF.